This T cell receptor beta chain derives from a study of identical twins. Overall study findings and caveats: A partial confounding effect on zero-insertion analyses could come from invariant MAIT and iNKT cells. Conclusions were based on cross-sectional statistical analysis, without following the same donors. Twins showed weaker excess sharing in their beta out-of-frame sequences.

Concerning this clonotype: Its antigen is unknown.

MiXCR, run by TCRdb on the 5' RACE reads, gives a single entry per CDR3 protein. The repertoire holds about 520,000 distinct CDR3 sequences, under 25% seen once, with roughly 0.9% in the top ten. With 0 bases removed from V and 0 bases from J, the gap between germline ends came to 7 bases. The CDR3 has 14 amino acids. Per germline, CDR1 SGDLS and CDR2 YYNGEE. This sample also appeared in a second study, on T cells expressing NK-cell markers.

V is TRBV9 and J is TRBJ2-7; D is undetermined. This TCR was sampled from a woman under 30 in good health. Sequencing was carried out using CD4+ T cells sorted from blood. This CDR3 reads CASSVVDRSYEQYF. CDR3 in DNA: TGTGCCAGCAGCGTAGTTGACCGCTCCTACGAGCAGTACTTC. Full variable domain (rest looked up from reference TRBV9 and TRBJ2-7): DSGVTQTPKHLITATGQRVTLRCSPRSGDLSVYWYQQSLDQGLQFLIQYYNGEERAKGNILERFSAQQFPDLHSELNLSSLELGDSALYFCASSVVDRSYEQYFGPGTRLTVT.